This note documents a single T cell receptor beta chain sequence. Researchers took blood at baseline, on cycle 4 day 1, and on cycle 7 day 1. The data were obtained in a study of OX40 agonist ivuxolimab in advanced cancers. V gave up 2 bases and J gave up 4 bases; unmatched junction bases: 6. CDR1 and CDR2 from the germline V gene are MNHNY and SVGAGI (reference sequence). This CDR3 comprises 16 residues. Profiling relied on immunoSEQ multiplex PCR, and the TCRdb table lists in-frame clones only, not all of them. The data contain more than 60,000 clones, around 87% of them singletons. This sequence was found in an adult with an advanced solid tumor such as melanoma, head and neck, liver or kidney cancer. The chain joins TRBV6-6 to TRBJ1-5, with TRBD1 matching over 9 bases. Specimen: CD4+ or CD8+ T cells sorted from blood, collected in a trial of the OX40 agonist ivuxolimab. This CDR3 is CASSYVGTGKNQPQHF. CDR3 DNA sequence: TGTGCCAGCAGTTACGTAGGGACAGGGAAAAATCAGCCCCAGCATTTT.